This entry lists 15 T cell receptor beta chains sequenced from one sample in a study of cytomegalovirus exposure and HLA in healthy donors. The PCR used 60 Vbeta and 13 Jbeta primers. Clones were sequenced by immunoSEQ multiplex PCR, and TCRdb holds only the in-frame ones, with some missing. The sample holds around 100,000 clones, over 60% seen once. The sequencing input was PBMCs. The receptor set was obtained from a woman in her 30s in good health and CMV-seronegative.

The chain uses TRBV11-2 and TRBJ2-7; no clear D gene. This CDR3 spans 14 amino acids. Germline CDR1 SGHAT, CDR2 FQNNGV. V dropped 1 base and J dropped 1 base, with 8 bases sitting between them. The CDR3: CASSLGVGSYEQYF. The CDR3 coding sequence is TGTGCCAGCAGCTTAGGTGTCGGGTCCTACGAGCAGTACTTC.

This clone turned up a few times. The V gene is TRBV5-4, the J gene TRBJ1-1; the match to TRBD1 covers 8 bases. This CDR3 comprises 16 residues. V was pared by 3 bases and J by 5 bases, with 12 bases of the junction left unmatched. Germline CDR1 reads SGHNT; CDR2 reads YYREEE (reference sequence). As DNA, the CDR3 is TGTGCCAGCAGCTCTTCGAGTCAGGGGGCGCGGACTGAAGCTTTCTTT. Its protein is CASSSSSQGARTEAFF. The full variable domain, rest sourced from reference TRBV5-4 and TRBJ1-1, is ETGVTQSPTHLIKTRGQQVTLRCSSQSGHNTVSWYQQALGQGPQFIFQYYREEENGRGNFPPRFSGLQFPNYSSELNVNALELDDSALYLCASSSSSQGARTEAFFGQGTRLTVV.

This clone was seen at least ten times. The chain joins TRBV5-8 to TRBJ2-5; 8 positions agree with TRBD1. Losses at the gene ends were 4 bases for V and 4 bases for J; bases not matched to a gene: 3. The CDR3 covers 13 residues. Germline V gives CDR1 SGHTS, CDR2 YDEGEE. CDR3 amino acids: CASSIQGAETQYF. The CDR3 DNA reads as TGTGCCAGCAGCATCCAGGGGGCAGAGACCCAGTACTTC.

The V and J genes are TRBV7-3 and TRBJ2-1; possibly TRBD1 for D (6 bases). Germline V CDR1 and CDR2: SGHTA, FQGTGA. V gave up 5 bases and J gave up 2 bases, with 13 bases separating them. This CDR3 region has 15 residues. DNA of the CDR3: TGTGCCAGCAGCCCCGGGACAACTACCTACAATGAGCAGTTCTTC. This codes for CASSPGTTTYNEQFF.

CDR3 in DNA: TGTGCCTGGACCGGCAGGGCCGTCTATGGCTACACCTTC. This sequence encodes CAWTGRAVYGYTF. The J gene is TRBJ1-2, the V gene TRBV30; a possible D gene is TRBD1 (5 bases). CDR3 length: 13 residues. Deletions cut 4 bases from V and 4 bases from J, with 13 bases between. Germline values: CDR1 GTSNPN, CDR2 SVGIG (reference sequence).

This rearrangement joins TRBV9 to TRBJ2-1, with 8 bases aligning to TRBD1. The V and J ends lost 1 base and 8 bases, in that order; junction bases with no gene match: 5. This CDR3 region has 14 residues. From germline, CDR1 is SGDLS and CDR2 YYNGEE. CDR3 bases: TGTGCCAGCAGCGTATCACCAGGGGGCGATGAGCAGTTCTTC. Translating it yields CASSVSPGGDEQFF.

This clone was seen more than once but under ten times. V gene TRBV6-1 combines with J gene TRBJ2-2; TRBD2 might be the D (5 bases). In germline, CDR1 is MNHNS, CDR2 SASEGT. V dropped 6 bases and J dropped 4 bases, with 12 bases sitting between them. CDR3 length: 14 residues. The CDR3 DNA follows: TGTGCCAGCAGGGAGCGGCCCACCACCGGGGAGCTGTTTTTT. Its translation is CASRERPTTGELFF.

This clone was counted only a few times. This chain joins TRBV6-5 and TRBJ1-2; D is uncertain. V was shortened by 10 bases and J by 8 bases, with 14 bases between the two germline ends. The CDR3 has 11 amino acids. Germline V gives CDR1 MNHEY, CDR2 SVGAGI. The CDR3 protein is CAISRGSGYTF. The DNA of the CDR3 is TGTGCCATCTCTCGCGGTTCCGGCTACACCTTC.

V is TRBV4-1 and J is TRBJ2-3; tentatively, D is TRBD2 (6 bases). CDR1 and CDR2 from the germline V gene are MGHRA and YSYEKL. The CDR3 has 17 residues. V was clipped by 1 base and J by 1 base, with 15 bases between them. In nucleotides, the CDR3 is TGCGCCAGCAGCCAAGGGCCCGGGGGTTTGGGCACAGATACGCAGTATTTT. It translates to CASSQGPGGLGTDTQYF.

V usage is TRBV30 and J usage is TRBJ2-7, with 11 bases identical to TRBD2. Germline CDR1 is GTSNPN and CDR2 is SVGIG (reference sequence). The CDR3 contains 13 residues. Trimming cost V 5 bases and J 5 bases; bases outside gene matches: 5. CDR3 bases: TGTGCCTGGGGGGGGACTAGCGGCAACGAGCAGTACTTC. It encodes CAWGGTSGNEQYF.

Remarks on this clone: The sample contains more than one DNA sequence encoding this CDR3. The rearrangement joins TRBV5-1 to TRBJ1-1; TRBD1 agrees at 7 bases. CDR3 size: 14 residues. J lost 2 bases, V lost 2 bases, and 3 bases had no gene match. CDR1 and CDR2 from the germline V gene are SGHRS and YFSETQ. The CDR3 region is CASSLDRANTEAFF. Written as DNA, the CDR3 is TGCGCCAGCAGCTTAGACAGGGCAAACACTGAAGCTTTCTTT.

The CDR3 DNA is TGTGCCAGCAGTCAGGACCGGGGGATAAATCAGCCCCAGCATTTT. Its translation is CASSQDRGINQPQHF. J is TRBJ1-5 and V is TRBV5-6; D perhaps matches TRBD1 (5 bases). Germline V gives CDR1 SGHDT, CDR2 YYEEEE. The germline V and J ends were trimmed by 5 bases and 4 bases, with 16 bases remaining between them. The CDR3 is 15 residues long.

V and J are TRBV11-2 and TRBJ1-1; TRBD1 might be the D (6 bases). V was trimmed by 3 bases and J by 3 bases, leaving 11 bases between them. The germline CDR1 and CDR2 sequences are SGHAT and FQNNGV. CDR3 length equals 14 residues. CDR3 region: CASSLRGTDTEAFF. The CDR3 region has the DNA TGTGCCAGCAGCTTGAGGGGGACGGACACTGAAGCTTTCTTT.

This clone was seen a few times. CDR3 DNA sequence: TGTGCCAGCAGTGACCCCCGGGACAGGGCAAGGTCCTACGAGCAGTACTTC. Its translation: CASSDPRDRARSYEQYF. The J gene is TRBJ2-7, the V gene TRBV2, with 9 bases identical to TRBD1. Trimming took 3 bases from V and 1 from J; bases not matched to a gene: 10. The CDR3 is 17 amino acids. The germline gives CDR1 SNHLY, CDR2 FYNNEI.

CDR3 coding DNA: TGTGCCAGCAACCCGACAGTTTTAACCTACGAGCAGTACTTC. It encodes CASNPTVLTYEQYF. This chain joins TRBV28 and TRBJ2-7; D possibly corresponds to TRBD1 (5 bases). Germline V CDR1 and CDR2: MDHEN, SYDVKM. This CDR3 is 14 amino acids long. The V end lost 7 bases, the J end lost 2 bases, and 15 bases lay between the germline ends.